This TCR beta chain was captured in a study of T cell responses to AZD1222 COVID-19 vaccine. The repertoire was sequenced with immunoSEQ multiplex PCR; TCRdb's copy has only in-frame clones and lacks some. The sample holds fewer than 130,000 clones, more than 90% seen once. In germline, CDR1 is MGHDK, CDR2 SYGVNS. V trimming: 7 bases; J trimming: 5 bases; junction bases outside the gene matches: 8. The CDR3 runs to 16 residues. The TCR comes from an adult in good health. The input for sequencing was peripheral blood, taken on day 0 of AZD1222 vaccination. This chain uses TRBV25-1 with TRBJ2-7; 16 nucleotides match TRBD2. CDR3 in amino acids: CASIPGLAGGPHEQYF. The CDR3 DNA sequence: TGTGCCAGCATACCGGGACTAGCGGGAGGGCCGCACGAGCAGTACTTC.